This TCR beta chain was identified in a study of cytomegalovirus exposure and HLA in healthy donors. Study-level results: Among the sequence variants, a highly shared cluster was likely an artifact of sequencing.

Details on this clone: Its matching antigen is unknown.

The CDR3 extends over 14 amino acids. The V end was cut by 6 bases, the J end by 0 bases, with 11 bases between. The germline V gene has CDR1 MNHNS and CDR2 SASEGT. The PCR ran on 60 Vbeta and 13 Jbeta primers. The repertoire was sequenced with immunoSEQ multiplex PCR; TCRdb's copy has only in-frame clones and lacks some. The table records about 69,000 clones, around 66% of them present only once. What was sequenced was PBMCs. The chain has TRBV6-1 and TRBJ1-1; the D gene is possibly TRBD1 (6 bases). The receptor comes from a male donor in good health and CMV-seropositive. The CDR3: CASSRDTVNTEAFF. CDR3 nucleotide sequence: TGTGCCAGCAGCCGGGACACGGTGAACACTGAAGCTTTCTTT.